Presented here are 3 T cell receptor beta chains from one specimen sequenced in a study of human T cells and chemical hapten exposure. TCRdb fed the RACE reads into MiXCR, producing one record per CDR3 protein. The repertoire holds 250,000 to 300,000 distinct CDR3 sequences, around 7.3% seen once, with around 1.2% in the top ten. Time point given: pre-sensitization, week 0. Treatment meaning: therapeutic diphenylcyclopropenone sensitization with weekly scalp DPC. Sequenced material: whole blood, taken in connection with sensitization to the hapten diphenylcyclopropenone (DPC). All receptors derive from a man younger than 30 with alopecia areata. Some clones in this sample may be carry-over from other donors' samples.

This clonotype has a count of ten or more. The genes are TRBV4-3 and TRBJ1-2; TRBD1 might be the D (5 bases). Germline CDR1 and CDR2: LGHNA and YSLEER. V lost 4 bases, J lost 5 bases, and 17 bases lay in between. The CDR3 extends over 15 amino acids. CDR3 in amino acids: CASSRPGDGVYGYTF. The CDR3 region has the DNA TGCGCCAGCAGCCGTCCTGGGGACGGAGTATATGGCTACACCTTC.

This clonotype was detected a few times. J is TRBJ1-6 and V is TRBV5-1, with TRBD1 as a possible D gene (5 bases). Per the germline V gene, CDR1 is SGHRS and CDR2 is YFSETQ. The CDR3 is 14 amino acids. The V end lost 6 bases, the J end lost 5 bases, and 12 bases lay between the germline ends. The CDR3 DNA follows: TGCGCCAGCATGGGGGTCGCGGATAATTCACCCCTCCACTTT. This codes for CASMGVADNSPLHF. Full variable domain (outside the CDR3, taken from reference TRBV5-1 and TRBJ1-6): KAGVTQTPRYLIKTRGQQVTLSCSPISGHRSVSWYQQTPGQGLQFLFEYFSETQRNKGNFPGRFSGRQFSNSRSEMNVSTLELGDSALYLCASMGVADNSPLHFGNGTRLTVT.

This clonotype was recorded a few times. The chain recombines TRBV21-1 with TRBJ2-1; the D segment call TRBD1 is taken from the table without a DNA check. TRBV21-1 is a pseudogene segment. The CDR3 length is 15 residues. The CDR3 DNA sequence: TGTGCCAGCATAGAGGGGGGCGAATATTTTAATGAGCAGTTCTTC. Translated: CASIEGGEYFNEQFF.